This is a list of T cell receptor beta chains from one sample in a study of blood T cell repertoires in COVID-19. Libraries were prepared by immunoSEQ multiplex PCR; TCRdb keeps only in-frame clonotypes and omits some of them. The sample contains 200,000 to 300,000 clones, 86% of which appear only once. The sequencing sample was made of PBMCs or T cells enriched from blood (not recorded which). The receptors were sampled from a woman aged 35 to 49 with acute COVID-19. Each CDR3 is given with its conserved first and last residue. Fields, in order: J gene, V gene, clone size, CDR3 length, D gene, CDR3 protein, CDR3 DNA. The D gene is left open where the match is weak. Some rows mark clone size as missing; the rest say once, few, many or name a class of expanded clone.

J: TRBJ2-1; V: TRBV14; size: -; length: 16; D: TRBD2; CDR3: CASSHQSGRALDEQFF; DNA: TGTGCCAGCAGCCACCAAAGCGGGAGGGCCTTAGATGAGCAGTTCTTC
J: TRBJ2-2; V: TRBV14; size: -; length: 16; D: -; CDR3: CASSQVGRADTGELFF; DNA: TGTGCCAGCAGCCAAGTAGGCAGGGCCGACACCGGGGAGCTGTTTTTT
J: TRBJ2-3; V: TRBV7-2; size: once; length: 14; D: -; CDR3: CASSLTAGTDTQYF; DNA: TGTGCCAGCAGCTTAACGGCGGGGACAGATACGCAGTATTTT
J: TRBJ2-1; V: TRBV12-3/TRBV12-4; size: -; length: 13; D: -; CDR3: CASRAGGRDEQFF; DNA: TGTGCCAGCCGGGCCGGGGGAAGGGATGAGCAGTTCTTC
J: TRBJ2-7; V: TRBV10-3; size: once; length: 13; D: TRBD2; CDR3: CAISEFPASGMYF; DNA: TGTGCCATCAGTGAATTTCCGGCTAGCGGGATGTACTTC
J: TRBJ2-2; V: TRBV5-6; size: -; length: 16; D: TRBD2; CDR3: CASSLGLAGGTGELFF; DNA: TGTGCCAGCAGCTTGGGGCTAGCGGGAGGGACCGGGGAGCTGTTTTTT
J: TRBJ2-1; V: TRBV6-6; size: -; length: 15; D: TRBD1; CDR3: CASRGTGGNINEQFF; DNA: TGTGCCAGCAGGGGGACAGGGGGCAATATAAATGAGCAGTTCTTC
J: TRBJ1-5; V: TRBV30; size: few; length: 14; D: -; CDR3: CAWRYSGFNQPQHF; DNA: TGTGCCTGGCGCTACTCAGGATTCAATCAGCCCCAGCATTTT
J: TRBJ1-5; V: TRBV5-1; size: -; length: 14; D: -; CDR3: CASSPGFLGQPQHF; DNA: TGCGCCAGCAGTCCAGGATTTCTGGGTCAGCCCCAGCATTTT
J: TRBJ1-1; V: TRBV5-6; size: -; length: 14; D: -; CDR3: CASMSIAATTEAFF; DNA: TGTGCCAGCATGTCAATAGCGGCGACCACTGAAGCTTTCTTT
J: TRBJ2-2; V: TRBV30; size: -; length: 16; D: TRBD2; CDR3: CAWSVRIAGLAGELFF; DNA: TGTGCCTGGAGTGTAAGGATAGCGGGATTGGCCGGGGAGCTGTTTTTT
J: TRBJ2-3; V: TRBV5-1; size: few; length: 14; D: TRBD2; CDR3: CASSQGLAADTQYF; DNA: TGCGCCAGCAGCCAGGGACTAGCAGCCGATACGCAGTATTTT
J: TRBJ2-1; V: TRBV7-8; size: -; length: 19; D: TRBD2; CDR3: CASSLGGTSGRRVGNEQFF; DNA: TGTGCCAGCAGCTTAGGCGGGACTAGCGGGAGGCGCGTGGGGAATGAGCAGTTCTTC
J: TRBJ2-1; V: TRBV10-1; size: -; length: 14; D: TRBD2; CDR3: CASSIKMASGEQFF; DNA: TGCGCCAGCAGCATTAAGATGGCTAGCGGTGAGCAGTTCTTC
J: TRBJ2-7; V: TRBV14; size: -; length: 13; D: -; CDR3: CASSQVGVGEQYF; DNA: TGTGCCAGCAGCCAAGTCGGGGTTGGCGAGCAGTACTTC
J: TRBJ2-7; V: TRBV4-1; size: -; length: 16; D: -; CDR3: CASSQDQQLANYEQYF; DNA: TGCGCCAGCAGCCAAGATCAACAGTTGGCAAACTACGAGCAGTACTTC
J: TRBJ2-7; V: TRBV3-1/TRBV3-2; size: -; length: 17; D: TRBD2; CDR3: CASSHVMASGSSVEQYF; DNA: TGTGCCAGCAGCCACGTAATGGCTAGCGGGAGTAGCGTCGAGCAGTACTTC
J: TRBJ1-1; V: TRBV6-1; size: -; length: 19; D: -; CDR3: CASSEVTVVNLGGNTEAFF; DNA: TGTGCCAGCAGTGAAGTAACGGTCGTAAACCTAGGGGGGAACACTGAAGCTTTCTTT
J: TRBJ2-1; V: TRBV27; size: -; length: 13; D: TRBD1; CDR3: CASSASRQGEQFF; DNA: TGTGCCAGCAGTGCATCTAGACAGGGTGAGCAGTTCTTC
J: TRBJ2-1; V: TRBV19; size: -; length: 15; D: -; CDR3: CASSIVREKDNEQFF; DNA: TGTGCCAGTAGTATCGTACGGGAGAAGGACAATGAGCAGTTCTTC
J: TRBJ1-3; V: TRBV10-3; size: -; length: 15; D: TRBD1; CDR3: CAISSGTGSGNTIYF; DNA: TGTGCCATCAGTTCCGGGACAGGGAGTGGAAACACCATATATTTT
J: TRBJ1-4; V: TRBV4-1; size: -; length: 15; D: TRBD1; CDR3: CASSFPTGENEKLFF; DNA: TGCGCCAGCAGCTTCCCGACAGGGGAAAATGAAAAACTGTTTTTT
J: TRBJ1-2; V: TRBV12-3/TRBV12-4; size: few; length: 13; D: TRBD1; CDR3: CASSGGTVYGYTF; DNA: TGTGCCAGCAGTGGTGGGACAGTATATGGCTACACCTTC
J: TRBJ2-5; V: TRBV5-1; size: -; length: 15; D: -; CDR3: CASSLDRTLQETQYF; DNA: TGCGCCAGCAGCTTGGACCGGACACTCCAAGAGACCCAGTACTTC
J: TRBJ1-2; V: TRBV20-1; size: -; length: 15; D: TRBD1; CDR3: CSASSGQGANYGYTF; DNA: TGCAGTGCTAGTTCGGGACAGGGGGCTAACTATGGCTACACCTTC
J: TRBJ1-2; V: TRBV7-9; size: -; length: 14; D: -; CDR3: CASSLININYGYTF; DNA: TGTGCCAGCAGCTTAATCAACATTAACTATGGCTACACCTTC
J: TRBJ1-5; V: TRBV23-1; size: -; length: 18; D: -; CDR3: CASSHRFNRTCSNQPQHF; DNA: TGCGCCAGCAGCCATAGGTTCAACAGAACTTGTAGCAATCAGCCCCAGCATTTT
J: TRBJ2-1; V: TRBV6-6; size: -; length: 13; D: TRBD2; CDR3: CASRTSGPKEQFF; DNA: TGTGCCAGTAGGACTAGCGGGCCGAAGGAGCAGTTCTTC
J: TRBJ2-3; V: TRBV9; size: -; length: 16; D: TRBD2; CDR3: CASSVVKAGDVNTQYF; DNA: TGTGCCAGCAGCGTAGTTAAAGCGGGAGATGTGAATACGCAGTATTTT
J: TRBJ1-4; V: TRBV27; size: -; length: 13; D: TRBD1; CDR3: CASKDRAAEKLFF; DNA: TGTGCCAGCAAGGACAGGGCGGCTGAAAAACTGTTTTTT
J: TRBJ1-1; V: TRBV9; size: -; length: 13; D: -; CDR3: CASSVSDSTEAFF; DNA: TGTGCCAGCAGCGTTTCTGACAGCACTGAAGCTTTCTTT
J: TRBJ2-1; V: TRBV6-5; size: -; length: 12; D: -; CDR3: CASSTSGNEQFF; DNA: TGTGCCAGCAGCACCAGCGGCAATGAGCAGTTCTTC
J: TRBJ2-4; V: TRBV25-1; size: few; length: 13; D: TRBD2; CDR3: CASTGSGKNIQYF; DNA: TGTGCCAGCACCGGTAGCGGGAAAAACATTCAGTACTTC
J: TRBJ2-1; V: TRBV19; size: -; length: 13; D: -; CDR3: CASTVGANNEQFF; DNA: TGTGCCAGTACAGTCGGAGCAAACAATGAGCAGTTCTTC
J: TRBJ2-7; V: TRBV10-3; size: -; length: 15; D: -; CDR3: CAISEYPGSYYEQYF; DNA: TGTGCCATCAGTGAGTACCCAGGATCATACTACGAGCAGTACTTC
J: TRBJ2-3; V: TRBV7-9; size: -; length: 16; D: -; CDR3: CASSLGADIWTDTQYF; DNA: TGTGCCAGCAGCTTGGGCGCGGACATTTGGACAGATACGCAGTATTTT
J: TRBJ2-1; V: TRBV9; size: -; length: 15; D: TRBD2; CDR3: CASSPSGISYNEQFF; DNA: TGTGCCAGCAGCCCAAGCGGGATCTCCTACAATGAGCAGTTCTTC
J: TRBJ1-6; V: TRBV27; size: -; length: 14; D: TRBD1; CDR3: CASSIRGGNSPLHF; DNA: TGTGCCAGCAGCATTCGAGGGGGCAATTCACCCCTCCACTTT
J: TRBJ2-3; V: TRBV14; size: -; length: 17; D: TRBD2; CDR3: CASSPYSGSRFSDTQYF; DNA: TGTGCCAGCAGCCCTTATAGCGGGAGCAGGTTTTCAGATACGCAGTATTTT
J: TRBJ1-6; V: TRBV2; size: -; length: 13; D: TRBD1; CDR3: CASRDRGDSPLHF; DNA: TGTGCCAGCAGGGACAGGGGCGATTCACCCCTCCACTTT
J: TRBJ2-3; V: TRBV21-1; size: once; length: 14; D: -; CDR3: CASSPKTSADTQYF; DNA: TGTGCCAGCAGCCCCAAGACTAGTGCAGATACGCAGTATTTT